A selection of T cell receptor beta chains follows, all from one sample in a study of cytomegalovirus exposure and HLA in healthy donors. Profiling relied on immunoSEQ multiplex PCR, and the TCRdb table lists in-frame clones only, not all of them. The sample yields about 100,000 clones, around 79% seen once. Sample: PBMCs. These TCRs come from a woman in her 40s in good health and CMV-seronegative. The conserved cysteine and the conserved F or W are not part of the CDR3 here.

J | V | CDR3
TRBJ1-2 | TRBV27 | ASRPWTGSDYGYT
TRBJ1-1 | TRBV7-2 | ASSFRQGADTEAF
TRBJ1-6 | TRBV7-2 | ASTRGSLNSPLH
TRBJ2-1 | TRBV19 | ASSIGTPGYNEQF
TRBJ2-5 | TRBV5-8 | ASSGGLAGGETQY
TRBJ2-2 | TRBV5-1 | ASGPVRTGAPFVTGELF
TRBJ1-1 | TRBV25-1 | ASKQTGVEDTEAF
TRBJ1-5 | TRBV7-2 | ASSLGGDQPQH
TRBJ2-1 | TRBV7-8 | ASSLPSDNEQF
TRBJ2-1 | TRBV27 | ASSFPLGGFGNEQF
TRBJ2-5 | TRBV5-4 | ASSLQGSQETQY
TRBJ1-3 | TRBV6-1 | ASSEGTGPGNTIY
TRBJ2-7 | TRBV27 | ASSTGAYEQY
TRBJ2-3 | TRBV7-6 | ASSLASGRFDTQY
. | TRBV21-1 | ASSEGLNVFSYEQY
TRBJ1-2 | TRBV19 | ASTPTGNYGYT
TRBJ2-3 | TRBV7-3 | ASSLNPLAGVTDTQY
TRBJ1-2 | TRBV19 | ASSPTATNYGYT
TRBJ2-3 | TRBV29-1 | SVDSPSGRGIDTQY
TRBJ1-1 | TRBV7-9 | SSSPPSTDLNTEAF
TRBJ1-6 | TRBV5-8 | ASSLAWTAVSLH
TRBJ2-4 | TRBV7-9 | ASSRYGTTGENIQY
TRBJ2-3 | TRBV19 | ASSGGGGRSDTQY
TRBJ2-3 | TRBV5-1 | ASSRRLAGGTDTQY
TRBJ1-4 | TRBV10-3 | ASAEAATNEKLF
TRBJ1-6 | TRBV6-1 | ASSERQGNSPLH
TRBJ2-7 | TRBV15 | ATSRDLKKRWTEDEYEQY
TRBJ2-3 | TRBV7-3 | ASSPHRGRTDTQY
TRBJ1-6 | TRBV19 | ASTSSGRGLGSPLH
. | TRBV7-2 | ASSLDGTSGTYEQY
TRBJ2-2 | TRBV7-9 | SSSFRLAGDTGELF
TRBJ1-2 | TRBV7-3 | ASSLTGSGGYT
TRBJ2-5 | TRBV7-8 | ASSLPLAGLETQY